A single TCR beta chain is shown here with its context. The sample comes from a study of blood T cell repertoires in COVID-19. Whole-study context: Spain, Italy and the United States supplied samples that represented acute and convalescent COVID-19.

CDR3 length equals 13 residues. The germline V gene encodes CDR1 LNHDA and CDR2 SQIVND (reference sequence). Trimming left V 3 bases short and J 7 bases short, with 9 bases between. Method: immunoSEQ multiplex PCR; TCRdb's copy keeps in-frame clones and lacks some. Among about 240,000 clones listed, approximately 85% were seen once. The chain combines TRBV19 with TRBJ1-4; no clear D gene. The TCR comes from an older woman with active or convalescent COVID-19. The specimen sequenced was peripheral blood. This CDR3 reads CASSIRSGEKLFF. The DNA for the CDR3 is TGTGCCAGTAGTATCCGGTCGGGTGAAAAACTGTTTTTT.